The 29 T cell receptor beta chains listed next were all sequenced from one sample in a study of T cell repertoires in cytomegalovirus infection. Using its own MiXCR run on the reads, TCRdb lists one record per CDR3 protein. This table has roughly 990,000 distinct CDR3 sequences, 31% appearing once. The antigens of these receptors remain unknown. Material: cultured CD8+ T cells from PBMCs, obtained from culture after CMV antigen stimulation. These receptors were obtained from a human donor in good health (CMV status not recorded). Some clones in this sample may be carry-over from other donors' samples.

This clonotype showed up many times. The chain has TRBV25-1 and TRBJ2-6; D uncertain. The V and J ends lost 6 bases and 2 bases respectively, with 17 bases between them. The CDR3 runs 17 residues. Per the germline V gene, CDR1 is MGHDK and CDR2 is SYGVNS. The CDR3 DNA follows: TGTGCCAGCAGCCGACAACGGGCGGCGGCTGGGGCCAACGTCCTGACTTTC. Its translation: CASSRQRAAAGANVLTF.

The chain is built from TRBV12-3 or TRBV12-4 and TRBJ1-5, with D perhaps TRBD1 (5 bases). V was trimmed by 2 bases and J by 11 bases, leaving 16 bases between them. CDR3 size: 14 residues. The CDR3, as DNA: TGTGCCAGCAGTTTAAGTAGGGGAGGATCGGCCCAGCATTTT. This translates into CASSLSRGGSAQHF.

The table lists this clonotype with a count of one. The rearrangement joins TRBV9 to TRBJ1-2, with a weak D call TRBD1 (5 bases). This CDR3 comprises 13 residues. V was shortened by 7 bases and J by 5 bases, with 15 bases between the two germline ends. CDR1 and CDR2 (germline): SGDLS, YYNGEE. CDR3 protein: CASGLRRGYGYTF. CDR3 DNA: TGTGCCAGCGGGCTTCGGAGGGGATATGGCTACACCTTC.

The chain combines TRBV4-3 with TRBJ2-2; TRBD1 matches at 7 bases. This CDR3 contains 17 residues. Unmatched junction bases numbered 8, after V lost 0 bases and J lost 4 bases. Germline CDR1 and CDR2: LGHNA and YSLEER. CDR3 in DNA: TGCGCCAGCAGCCAAGATCGACAGGGCTTCGGCACCGGGGAGCTGTTTTTT. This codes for CASSQDRQGFGTGELFF.

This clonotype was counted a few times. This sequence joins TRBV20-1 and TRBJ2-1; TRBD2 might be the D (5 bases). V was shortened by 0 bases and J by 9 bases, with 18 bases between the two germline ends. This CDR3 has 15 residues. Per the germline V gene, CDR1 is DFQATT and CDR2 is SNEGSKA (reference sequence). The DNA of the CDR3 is TGCAGTGCTAGAGACCTTCGGGGTAGCGTCGGTGAGCAGTTCTTC. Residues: CSARDLRGSVGEQFF.

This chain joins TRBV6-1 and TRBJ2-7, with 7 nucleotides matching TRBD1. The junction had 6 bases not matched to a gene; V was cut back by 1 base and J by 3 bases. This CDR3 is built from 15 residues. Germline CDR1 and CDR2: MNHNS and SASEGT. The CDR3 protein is CASSEVGDSLYEQYV. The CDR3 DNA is TGTGCCAGCAGTGAAGTGGGGGACAGTCTCTACGAGCAGTACGTC.

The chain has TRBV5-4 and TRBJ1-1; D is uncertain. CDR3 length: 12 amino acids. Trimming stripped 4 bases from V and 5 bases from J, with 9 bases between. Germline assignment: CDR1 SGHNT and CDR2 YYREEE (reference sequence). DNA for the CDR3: TGTGCCAGCAGCCAAAGGGAAACTGAAGCTTTCTTT. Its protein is CASSQRETEAFF.

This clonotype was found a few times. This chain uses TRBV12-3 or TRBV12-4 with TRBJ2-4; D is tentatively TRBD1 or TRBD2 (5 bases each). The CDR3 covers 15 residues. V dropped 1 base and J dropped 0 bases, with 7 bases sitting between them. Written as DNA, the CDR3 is TGTGCCAGCAGTTTAGAGGGGACAGCCAAAAACATTCAGTACTTC. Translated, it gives CASSLEGTAKNIQYF.

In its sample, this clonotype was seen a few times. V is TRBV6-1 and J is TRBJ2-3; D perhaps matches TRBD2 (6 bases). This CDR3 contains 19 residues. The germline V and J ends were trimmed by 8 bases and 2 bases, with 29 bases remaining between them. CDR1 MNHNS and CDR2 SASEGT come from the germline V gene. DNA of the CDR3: TGTGCCAGCGGGGTTACCCTATTGATGGGACTCCCCTTCACAGATACGCAGTATTTT. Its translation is CASGVTLLMGLPFTDTQYF.

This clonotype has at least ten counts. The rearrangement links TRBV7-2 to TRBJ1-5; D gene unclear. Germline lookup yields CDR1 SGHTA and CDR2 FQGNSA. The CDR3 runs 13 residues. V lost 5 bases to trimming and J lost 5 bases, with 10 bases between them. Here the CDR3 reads CASSRTDYQPQHF. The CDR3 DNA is TGTGCCAGCAGCCGGACCGATTATCAGCCCCAGCATTTT.

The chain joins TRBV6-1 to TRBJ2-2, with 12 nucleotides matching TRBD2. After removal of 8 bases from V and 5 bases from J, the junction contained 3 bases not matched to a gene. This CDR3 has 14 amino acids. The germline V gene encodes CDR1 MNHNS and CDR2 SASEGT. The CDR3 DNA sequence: TGTGCCAGCGGACTAGCGGGGCCGACCGGGGAGCTGTTTTTT. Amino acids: CASGLAGPTGELFF.

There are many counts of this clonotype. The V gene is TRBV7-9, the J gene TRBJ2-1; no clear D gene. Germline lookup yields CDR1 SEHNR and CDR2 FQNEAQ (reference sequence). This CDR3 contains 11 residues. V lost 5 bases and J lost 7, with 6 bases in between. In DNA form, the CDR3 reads TGTGCCAGCAGCCCTAGAAATGAGCAGTTCTTC. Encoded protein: CASSPRNEQFF.

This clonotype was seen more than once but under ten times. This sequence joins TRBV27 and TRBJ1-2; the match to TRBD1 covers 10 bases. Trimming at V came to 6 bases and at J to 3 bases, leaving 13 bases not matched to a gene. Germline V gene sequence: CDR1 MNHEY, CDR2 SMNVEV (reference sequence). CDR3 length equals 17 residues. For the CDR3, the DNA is TGTGCCAGCAGGAAGTTTAATTCGGACAGGGGGGACTATGGCTACACCTTC. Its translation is CASRKFNSDRGDYGYTF.

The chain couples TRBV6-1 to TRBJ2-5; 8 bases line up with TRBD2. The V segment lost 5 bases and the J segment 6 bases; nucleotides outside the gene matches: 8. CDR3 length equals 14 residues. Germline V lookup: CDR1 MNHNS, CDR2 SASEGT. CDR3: CASSLSGGAKTQYF. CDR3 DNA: TGTGCCAGCAGTCTATCCGGGGGGGCGAAGACCCAGTACTTC.

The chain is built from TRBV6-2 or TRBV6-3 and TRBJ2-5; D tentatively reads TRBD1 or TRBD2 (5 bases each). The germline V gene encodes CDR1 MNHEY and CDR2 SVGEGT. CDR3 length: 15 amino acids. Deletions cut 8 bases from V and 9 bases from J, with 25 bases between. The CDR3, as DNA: TGTGCCAGCGGTCTTTCGGGACCTCCACGTCAGGCCCAGTACTTC. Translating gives CASGLSGPPRQAQYF.

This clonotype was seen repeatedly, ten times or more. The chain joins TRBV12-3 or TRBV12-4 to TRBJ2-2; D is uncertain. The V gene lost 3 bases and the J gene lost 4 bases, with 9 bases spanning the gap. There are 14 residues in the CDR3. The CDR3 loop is CASSLAASTGELFF. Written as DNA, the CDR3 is TGTGCCAGCAGTTTGGCTGCTTCCACCGGGGAGCTGTTTTTT.

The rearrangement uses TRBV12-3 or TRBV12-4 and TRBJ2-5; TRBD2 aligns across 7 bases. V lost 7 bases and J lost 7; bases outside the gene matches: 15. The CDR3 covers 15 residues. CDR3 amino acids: CASIDGAWGGGTQYF. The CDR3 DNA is TGTGCCAGCATTGACGGGGCCTGGGGGGGGGGGACCCAGTACTTC.

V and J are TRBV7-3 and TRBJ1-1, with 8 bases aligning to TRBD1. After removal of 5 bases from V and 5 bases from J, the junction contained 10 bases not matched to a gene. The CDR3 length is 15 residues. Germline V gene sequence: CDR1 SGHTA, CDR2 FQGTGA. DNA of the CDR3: TGTGCCAGCAGCCCGTCCGGGACAGGACAGACTGAAGCTTTCTTT. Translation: CASSPSGTGQTEAFF.

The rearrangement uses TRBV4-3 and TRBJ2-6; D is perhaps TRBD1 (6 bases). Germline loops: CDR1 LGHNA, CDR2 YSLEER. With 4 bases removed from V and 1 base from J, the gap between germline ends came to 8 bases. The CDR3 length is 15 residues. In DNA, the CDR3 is TGCGCCAGCAGCCCCGACAGGTCTGGGGCCAACGTCCTGACTTTC. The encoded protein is CASSPDRSGANVLTF.

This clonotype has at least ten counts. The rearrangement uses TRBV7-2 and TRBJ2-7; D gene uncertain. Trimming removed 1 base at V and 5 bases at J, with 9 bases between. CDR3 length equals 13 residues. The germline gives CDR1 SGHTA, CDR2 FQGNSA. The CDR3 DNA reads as TGTGCCAGCAGCTTAGGCAGCTCTAACGAGCAGTACGTC. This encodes CASSLGSSNEQYV.

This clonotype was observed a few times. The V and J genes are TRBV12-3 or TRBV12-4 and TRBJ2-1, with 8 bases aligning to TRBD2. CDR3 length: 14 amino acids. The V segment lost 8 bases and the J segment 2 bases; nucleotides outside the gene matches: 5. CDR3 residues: CASFRGGPYNEQFF. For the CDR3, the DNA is TGTGCCAGCTTTCGGGGGGGTCCCTACAATGAGCAGTTCTTC.

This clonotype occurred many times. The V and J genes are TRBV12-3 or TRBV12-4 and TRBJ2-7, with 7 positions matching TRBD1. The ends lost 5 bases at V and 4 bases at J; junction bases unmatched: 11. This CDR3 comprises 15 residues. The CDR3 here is CASSQGVPEGYEQYF. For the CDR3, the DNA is TGTGCCAGCAGTCAGGGGGTCCCTGAGGGGTACGAGCAGTACTTC.

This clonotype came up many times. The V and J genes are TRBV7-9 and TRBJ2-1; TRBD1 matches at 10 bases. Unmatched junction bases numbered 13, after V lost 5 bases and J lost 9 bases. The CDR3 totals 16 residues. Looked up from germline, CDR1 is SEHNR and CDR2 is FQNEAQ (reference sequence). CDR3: CASSLRDRGKSGEQFF. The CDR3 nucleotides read TGTGCCAGCAGCCTACGGGACAGGGGCAAAAGTGGTGAGCAGTTCTTC.

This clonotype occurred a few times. The CDR3, as DNA: TGTGCCAGCACCAAAAGCACAGATACGCAGTATTTT. Its translation is CASTKSTDTQYF. The chain joins TRBV7-9 to TRBJ2-3; D call uncertain. Per the germline V gene, CDR1 is SEHNR and CDR2 is FQNEAQ (reference sequence). Trimming pared 7 bases from V and 0 bases from J, leaving 5 bases between. The CDR3 is 12 amino acids. The full variable domain, with the rest looked up from reference TRBV7-9 and TRBJ2-3, is DTGVSQNPRHKITKRGQNVTFRCDPISEHNRLYWYRQTLGQGPEFLTYFQNEAQLEKSRLLSDRFSAERPKGSFSTLEIQRTEQGDSAMYLCASTKSTDTQYFGPGTRLTVL.

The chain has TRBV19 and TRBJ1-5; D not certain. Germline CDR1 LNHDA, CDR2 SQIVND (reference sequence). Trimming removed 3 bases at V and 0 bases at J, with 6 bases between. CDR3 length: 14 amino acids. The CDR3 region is CASSMRYSNQPQHF. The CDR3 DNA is TGTGCCAGTAGTATGAGATATAGCAATCAGCCCCAGCATTTT.

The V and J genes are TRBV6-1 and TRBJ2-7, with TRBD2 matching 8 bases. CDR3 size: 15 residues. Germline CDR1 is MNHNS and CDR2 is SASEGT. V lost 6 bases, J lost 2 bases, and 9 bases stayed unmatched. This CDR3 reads CASREPSRGAYEQYF. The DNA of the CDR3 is TGTGCCAGCAGGGAACCCTCGCGGGGGGCCTACGAGCAGTACTTC.

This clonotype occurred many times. Here the CDR3 reads CASSPTGGTGELFF. Written as DNA, the CDR3 is TGTGCCAGCAGCCCTACGGGGGGTACCGGGGAGCTGTTTTTT. V and J are TRBV7-6 and TRBJ2-2, with 7 nucleotides matching TRBD2. The CDR3 spans 14 residues. The germline CDR1 and CDR2 sequences are SGHVS and FNYEAQ. The V segment lost 5 bases and the J segment 5 bases; nucleotides outside the gene matches: 5.

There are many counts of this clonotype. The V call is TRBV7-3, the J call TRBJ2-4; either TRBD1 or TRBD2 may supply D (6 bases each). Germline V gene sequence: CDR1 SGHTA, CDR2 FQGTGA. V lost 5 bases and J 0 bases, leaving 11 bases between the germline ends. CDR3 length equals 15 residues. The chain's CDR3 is CASSTGGPAKNIQYF. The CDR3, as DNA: TGTGCCAGCAGCACCGGGGGCCCAGCCAAAAACATTCAGTACTTC. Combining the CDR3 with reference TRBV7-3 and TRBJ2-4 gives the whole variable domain GAGVSQTPSNKVTEKGKYVELRCDPISGHTALYWYRQSLGQGPEFLIYFQGTGAADDSGLPNDRFFAVRPEGSVSTLKIQRTERGDSAVYLCASSTGGPAKNIQYFGAGTRLSVL.

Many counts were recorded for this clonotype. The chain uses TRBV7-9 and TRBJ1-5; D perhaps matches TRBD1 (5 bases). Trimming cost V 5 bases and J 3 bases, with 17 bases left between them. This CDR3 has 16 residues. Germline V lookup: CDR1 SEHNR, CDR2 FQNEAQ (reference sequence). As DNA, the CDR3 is TGTGCCAGCAGCACTGCAGGAGGGGAAGACAATCAGCCCCAGCATTTT. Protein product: CASSTAGGEDNQPQHF.